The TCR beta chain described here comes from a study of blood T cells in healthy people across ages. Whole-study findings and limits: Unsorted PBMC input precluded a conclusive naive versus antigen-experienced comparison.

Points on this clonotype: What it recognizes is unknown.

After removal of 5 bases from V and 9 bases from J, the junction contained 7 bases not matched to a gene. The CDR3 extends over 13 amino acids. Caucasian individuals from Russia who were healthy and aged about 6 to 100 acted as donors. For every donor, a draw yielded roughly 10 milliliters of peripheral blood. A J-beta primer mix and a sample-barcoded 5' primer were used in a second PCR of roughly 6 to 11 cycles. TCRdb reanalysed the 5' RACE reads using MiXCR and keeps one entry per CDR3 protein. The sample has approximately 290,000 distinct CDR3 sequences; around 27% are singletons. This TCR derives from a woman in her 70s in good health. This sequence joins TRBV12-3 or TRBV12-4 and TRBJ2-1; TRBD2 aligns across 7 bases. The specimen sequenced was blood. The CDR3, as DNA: TGTGCCAGCAGTGGGGACTATGTGTTTGAGCAGTTCTTC. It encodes CASSGDYVFEQFF.